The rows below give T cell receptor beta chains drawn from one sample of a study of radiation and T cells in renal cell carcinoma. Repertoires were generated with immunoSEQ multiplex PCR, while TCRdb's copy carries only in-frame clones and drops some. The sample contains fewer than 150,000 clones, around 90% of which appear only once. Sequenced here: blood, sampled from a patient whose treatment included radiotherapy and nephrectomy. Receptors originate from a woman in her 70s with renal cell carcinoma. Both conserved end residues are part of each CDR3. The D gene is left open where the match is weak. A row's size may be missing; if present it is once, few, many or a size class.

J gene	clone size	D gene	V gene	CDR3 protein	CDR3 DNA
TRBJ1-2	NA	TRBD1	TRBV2	CASRPGTGASYGYTF	TGTGCCAGCAGGCCCGGGACAGGGGCCTCCTATGGCTACACCTTC
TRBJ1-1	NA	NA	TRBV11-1	CASSLNRLNTEAFF	TGTGCCAGCAGCTTAAACAGGCTGAACACTGAAGCTTTCTTT
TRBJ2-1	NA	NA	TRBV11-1	CASSPDAIGPSYNEQFF	TGTGCCAGCAGTCCAGATGCGATAGGGCCTTCCTACAATGAGCAGTTCTTC
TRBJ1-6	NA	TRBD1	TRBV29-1	CSVADRANSPLHF	TGCAGCGTAGCTGACAGGGCTAATTCACCCCTCCACTTT
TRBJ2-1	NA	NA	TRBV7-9	CASSSGTLHNEQFF	TGTGCCAGCAGCTCCGGGACGCTACACAATGAGCAGTTCTTC
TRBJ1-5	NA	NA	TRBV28	CASSPGSSNQPQHF	TGTGCCAGCAGCCCGGGCAGCAGCAATCAGCCCCAGCATTTT
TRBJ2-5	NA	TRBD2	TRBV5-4	CASSREAGAGETQYF	TGTGCCAGCAGCCGGGAAGCGGGGGCCGGGGAGACCCAGTACTTC
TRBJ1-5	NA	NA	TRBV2	CASRIEQTSNQPQHF	TGTGCCAGCAGGATAGAACAGACTAGCAATCAGCCCCAGCATTTT
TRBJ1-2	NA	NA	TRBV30	CAWLLTTLSGGYTF	TGTGCCTGGTTACTCACGACACTTTCGGGAGGCTACACCTTC
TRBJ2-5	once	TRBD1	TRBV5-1	CASSTTGAKETQYF	TGCGCCAGCAGCACTACAGGGGCCAAAGAGACCCAGTACTTC
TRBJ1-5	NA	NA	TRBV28	CASSPRGVGPPVSNQPQHF	TGTGCCAGCAGTCCCAGGGGTGTCGGGCCTCCGGTTAGCAATCAGCCCCAGCATTTT
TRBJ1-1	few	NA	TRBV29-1	CSVERGGNTEAFF	TGCAGCGTTGAAAGAGGGGGTAACACTGAAGCTTTCTTT
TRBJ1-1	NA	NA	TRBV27	CASSAGYTEAFF	TGTGCCAGCAGTGCAGGGTACACTGAAGCTTTCTTT
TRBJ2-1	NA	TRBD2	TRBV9	CASSVGIAGGLYNEQFF	TGTGCCAGCAGCGTTGGAATAGCGGGGGGACTCTACAATGAGCAGTTCTTC
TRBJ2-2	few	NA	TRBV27	CASSSRSNTGELFF	TGTGCCAGCAGTTCCCGGTCCAACACCGGGGAGCTGTTTTTT
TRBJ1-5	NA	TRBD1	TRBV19	CASSISTGGNQPQHF	TGTGCCAGTAGTATTTCGACAGGGGGTAATCAGCCCCAGCATTTT
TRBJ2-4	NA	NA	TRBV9	CASSVEGVGIQYF	TGTGCCAGCAGCGTAGAAGGGGTGGGCATTCAGTACTTC
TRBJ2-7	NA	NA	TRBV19	CASSMDRTYEQYF	TGTGCCAGTAGTATGGACAGAACCTACGAGCAGTACTTC
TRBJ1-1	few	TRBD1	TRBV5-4	CASSGRGQLNTEAFF	TGTGCCAGCAGCGGGAGGGGACAGCTGAACACTGAAGCTTTCTTT
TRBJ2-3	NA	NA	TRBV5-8	CARAQGSSTDTQYF	TGTGCCAGAGCACAGGGTTCTAGCACAGATACGCAGTATTTT
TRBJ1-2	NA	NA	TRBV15	CATSKQGPEAYGYTF	TGTGCCACCAGCAAACAGGGCCCCGAAGCTTATGGCTACACCTTC
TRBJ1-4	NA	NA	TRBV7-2	CASSLVQGMKKLFF	TGTGCCAGCAGCTTAGTTCAGGGAATGAAAAAACTGTTTTTT
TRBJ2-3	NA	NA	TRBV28	CASSLSTGTSTDTQYF	TGTGCCAGCAGTTTAAGTACAGGGACTAGCACAGATACGCAGTATTTT
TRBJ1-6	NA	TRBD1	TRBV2	CASSERGGQGLGSPLHF	TGTGCCAGCAGTGAACGTGGGGGACAGGGGTTGGGATCACCCCTCCACTTT
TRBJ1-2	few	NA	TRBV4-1	CASSQGRAGYTF	TGCGCCAGCAGCCAAGGACGAGCAGGGTACACCTTC
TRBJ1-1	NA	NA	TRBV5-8	CASSGPGFMNTEAFF	TGTGCCAGCAGCGGCCCGGGATTCATGAACACTGAAGCTTTCTTT
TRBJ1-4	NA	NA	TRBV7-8	CASSFRGEKLFF	TGTGCCAGCAGCTTCCGCGGGGAAAAACTGTTTTTT
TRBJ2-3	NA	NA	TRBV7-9	CASSLTGTSTDTQYF	TGTGCCAGCAGCTTAACCGGGACTAGCACAGATACGCAGTATTTT
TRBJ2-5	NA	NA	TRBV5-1	CASSLASSGIETQYF	TGCGCCAGCAGCTTGGCGTCCTCAGGGATAGAGACCCAGTACTTC
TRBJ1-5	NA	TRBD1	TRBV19	CASSVRRQGAGSNQPQHF	TGTGCCAGTAGTGTACGACGACAGGGGGCGGGGAGCAATCAGCCCCAGCATTTT
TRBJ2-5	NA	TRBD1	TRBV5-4	CASRDRDRGPETQYF	TGTGCCAGCAGGGACCGGGACAGGGGGCCGGAGACCCAGTACTTC
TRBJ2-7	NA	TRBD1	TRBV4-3	CASSQGTGSVEQYF	TGCGCCAGCAGCCAAGGGACAGGGAGCGTCGAGCAGTACTTC
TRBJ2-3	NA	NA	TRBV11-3	CASSPRPDTQYF	TGTGCCAGCAGCCCCCGACCAGATACGCAGTATTTT
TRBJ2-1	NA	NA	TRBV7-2	CASSPTLASSYNEQFF	TGTGCCAGCAGCCCGACGCTAGCGAGCTCCTACAATGAGCAGTTCTTC
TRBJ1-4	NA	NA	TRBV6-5	CASTPRSGNEKLFF	TGTGCCAGCACCCCCCGGTCGGGAAACGAAAAACTGTTTTTT
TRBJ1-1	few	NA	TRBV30	CAWSRTAWNTEAFF	TGTGCCTGGAGTAGAACAGCCTGGAACACTGAAGCTTTCTTT
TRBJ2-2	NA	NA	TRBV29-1	CSVERGGRGTGELFF	TGCAGCGTTGAACGGGGCGGACGGGGCACCGGGGAGCTGTTTTTT
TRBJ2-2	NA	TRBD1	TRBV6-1	CASSRTGGTGELFF	TGTGCCAGCAGTCGGACAGGGGGAACCGGGGAGCTGTTTTTT
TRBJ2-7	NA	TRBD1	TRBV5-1	CASSRDRATGEQYF	TGCGCCAGCAGCAGGGACAGGGCAACAGGCGAGCAGTACTTC
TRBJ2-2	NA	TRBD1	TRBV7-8	CASSLMETGGPGELFF	TGTGCCAGCAGCTTAATGGAGACAGGGGGCCCCGGGGAGCTGTTTTTT
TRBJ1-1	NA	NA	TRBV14	CASSQGPRAEAFF	TGTGCCAGCAGCCAAGGCCCCCGGGCTGAAGCTTTCTTT
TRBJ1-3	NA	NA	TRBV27	CASSLVGSGNTIYF	TGTGCCAGCAGTTTGGTAGGCTCTGGAAACACCATATATTTT